A single sample is the source of the 21 T cell receptor beta chains below, sequenced in a study of blood T cell repertoires in COVID-19. Sequencing was performed with immunoSEQ multiplex PCR; in TCRdb, only in-frame clones are kept and a portion is missing. Among over 95,000 clones, more than 80% were seen once, and the ten largest hold under 9.5%. The material sequenced was peripheral blood. The receptors here all came from a middle-aged woman with acute or convalescent COVID-19.

This clone appeared once. The J gene is TRBJ1-6, the V gene TRBV5-1; 8 bases are shared with TRBD1. The J segment lost 6 bases and the V segment lost 0 bases, leaving 2 bases of the junction unmatched. This CDR3 contains 15 residues. CDR1 and CDR2 from the germline V gene are SGHRS and YFSETQ. Written as DNA, the CDR3 is TGCGCCAGCAGCTTGGGACAGGGGAGTAATTCACCCCTCCACTTT. Translation: CASSLGQGSNSPLHF.

The V call is TRBV5-1, the J call TRBJ2-7; TRBD1 agrees at 8 bases. Germline assignment: CDR1 SGHRS and CDR2 YFSETQ. This CDR3 comprises 16 residues. The V gene end was trimmed by 4 bases and the J gene end by 4 bases; junction bases not matched to a gene: 13. The CDR3 is CASSRAGQGTLYEQYF. The CDR3 nucleotides are TGCGCCAGCAGCCGAGCCGGACAGGGAACGTTGTACGAGCAGTACTTC.

The chain recombines TRBV24-1 with TRBJ2-3; 8 nucleotides align to TRBD2. The germline V gene encodes CDR1 KGHDR and CDR2 SFDVKD. J lost 3 bases, V lost 9 bases, and 7 bases had no gene match. This CDR3 contains 14 residues. The CDR3 loop is CATAASGGTDTQYF. DNA of the CDR3: TGTGCCACCGCTGCCAGCGGGGGAACAGATACGCAGTATTTT.

The J gene is TRBJ1-1, the V gene TRBV5-5, with D perhaps TRBD1 (5 bases). This CDR3 spans 15 amino acids. The V gene lost 2 bases and the J gene lost 1 base, with 12 bases spanning the gap. Germline lookup yields CDR1 SGHKS and CDR2 YYEKEE (reference sequence). The CDR3 sequence is CASSFRASRNTEAFF. The CDR3 nucleotides read TGTGCCAGCAGCTTCAGGGCGTCGAGGAACACTGAAGCTTTCTTT.

The chain couples TRBV9 to TRBJ1-1; no clear D. CDR1 SGDLS and CDR2 YYNGEE come from the germline V gene. The CDR3 runs to 14 residues. Trimming pared 5 bases from V and 1 base from J, leaving 12 bases between. DNA for the CDR3: TGTGCCAGCAGTCTCCACCCAGGGAACACTGAAGCTTTCTTT. Translation gives CASSLHPGNTEAFF. Based on the CDR3 plus reference TRBV9 and TRBJ1-1, the full variable domain is DSGVTQTPKHLITATGQRVTLRCSPRSGDLSVYWYQQSLDQGLQFLIQYYNGEERAKGNILERFSAQQFPDLHSELNLSSLELGDSALYFCASSLHPGNTEAFFGQGTRLTVV.

V gene TRBV24-1 combines with J gene TRBJ2-2; 9 bases are shared with TRBD2. The V gene's germline CDR1 is KGHDR and CDR2 SFDVKD. The CDR3 length is 16 residues. J lost 3 bases, V lost 2 bases, and 3 bases had no gene match. The CDR3 DNA sequence: TGTGCCACCAGTGATTCAAGCGGGGGGTACACCGGGGAGCTGTTTTTT. It translates to CATSDSSGGYTGELFF.

The genes are TRBV11-2 and TRBJ2-1; TRBD2 agrees at 8 bases. V dropped 4 bases and J dropped 1; count of bases not matched to a gene: 6. Germline CDR1 and CDR2: SGHAT and FQNNGV. The CDR3 runs 16 residues. CDR3 DNA: TGTGCCAGCAGCTCCGGGGGGGCCAGGTCCTACAATGAGCAGTTCTTC. It specifies CASSSGGARSYNEQFF.

V usage is TRBV30 and J usage is TRBJ1-6; D remains unclear. V dropped 1 base and J dropped 0 bases, with 10 bases sitting between them. CDR3 length: 16 amino acids. Germline lookup yields CDR1 GTSNPN and CDR2 SVGIG (reference sequence). CDR3 in DNA: TGTGCCTGGAGTGGTGACATGAGCTCCTATAATTCACCCCTCCACTTT. This translates into CAWSGDMSSYNSPLHF.

This sequence joins TRBV6-5 and TRBJ1-1, with a weak D call TRBD1 (6 bases). Trimming took 8 bases from V and 9 from J, leaving 16 bases between them. CDR1 and CDR2 (germline): MNHEY, SVGAGI. The length of the CDR3 is 12 residues. CDR3 amino acids: CASGWTEVKAFF. In DNA, the CDR3 is TGTGCCAGCGGGTGGACAGAGGTTAAAGCTTTCTTT.

This chain joins TRBV14 and TRBJ1-3; D call uncertain. Per the germline V gene, CDR1 is SGHDN and CDR2 is FVKESK. The CDR3 covers 14 residues. Trimming took 6 bases from V and 0 from J, leaving 9 bases between them. The CDR3 spells CASSRVGSGNTIYF. As DNA, the CDR3 is TGTGCCAGCAGTCGAGTTGGCTCTGGAAACACCATATATTTT.

This clone was seen only once. The V gene is TRBV19, the J gene TRBJ2-5, with 7 bases aligning to TRBD2. The J segment lost 5 bases and the V segment lost 7 bases, leaving 1 base of the junction unmatched. The CDR3 has 11 residues. CDR1 LNHDA and CDR2 SQIVND come from the germline V gene (reference sequence). CDR3 in DNA: TGTGCCAGTACCGGGAGGGAGACCCAGTACTTC. It encodes CASTGRETQYF.

V is TRBV5-1 and J is TRBJ1-1; 8 bases align to TRBD1. The germline V gene encodes CDR1 SGHRS and CDR2 YFSETQ. The V and J ends lost 4 bases and 11 bases, in that order; junction bases with no gene match: 13. The CDR3 length is 14 residues. For the CDR3, the DNA is TGCGCCAGCAGCCCAAATACAGACAGGGGAGTGGCTTTCTTT. It translates to CASSPNTDRGVAFF. Based on the CDR3 plus reference TRBV5-1 and TRBJ1-1, the full variable domain is KAGVTQTPRYLIKTRGQQVTLSCSPISGHRSVSWYQQTPGQGLQFLFEYFSETQRNKGNFPGRFSGRQFSNSRSEMNVSTLELGDSALYLCASSPNTDRGVAFFGQGTRLTVV.

This clone showed up just once. This chain links TRBV3-1 (or the pseudogene TRBV3-2) with TRBJ2-1; TRBD2 agrees at 7 bases. The CDR3 sequence is 15 residues long. V shed 5 bases, J shed 5 bases, and the junction held 9 bases outside the gene matches. Germline CDR1 and CDR2: LGHDT and YNNKEL (reference sequence). CDR3 sequence reads: CASSDKRGRNNEQFF. The CDR3 DNA reads as TGTGCCAGCAGCGACAAGCGGGGTCGCAACAATGAGCAGTTCTTC.

This clone was detected only once. This sequence joins TRBV5-1 and TRBJ2-5, with 10 bases lining up with TRBD2. Germline V gene data show CDR1 as SGHRS and CDR2 as YFSETQ. The CDR3 spans 15 residues. The ends lost 2 bases at V and 3 bases at J; junction bases unmatched: 4. CDR3 sequence reads: CASSFSGGREETQYF. The CDR3, as DNA: TGCGCCAGCAGCTTTAGCGGGGGGCGGGAAGAGACCCAGTACTTC.

The chain carries TRBV7-9 and TRBJ1-2, with D perhaps matching TRBD1 (5 bases). The V gene lost 2 bases and the J gene lost 6 bases, with 7 bases spanning the gap. Germline CDR1 reads SEHNR; CDR2 reads FQNEAQ (reference sequence). CDR3 length: 12 amino acids. The CDR3 sequence: CASSLSGNGYTF. The DNA for the CDR3 is TGTGCCAGCAGCTTATCAGGGAATGGCTACACCTTC. The variable domain in full, completed from reference TRBV7-9 and TRBJ1-2, reads DTGVSQNPRHKITKRGQNVTFRCDPISEHNRLYWYRQTLGQGPEFLTYFQNEAQLEKSRLLSDRFSAERPKGSFSTLEIQRTEQGDSAMYLCASSLSGNGYTFGSGTRLTVV.

The chain joins TRBV11-2 to TRBJ2-7; TRBD2 agrees at 7 bases. With 3 bases clipped from V and 7 bases from J, the junction kept 12 bases outside the gene matches. CDR3 size: 15 residues. Germline CDR1 reads SGHAT; CDR2 reads FQNNGV. The CDR3 spells CASSFGTTVLGEQYF. CDR3 nucleotides: TGTGCCAGCAGCTTTGGGACTACAGTGCTCGGGGAGCAGTACTTC.

This chain uses TRBV14 with TRBJ1-2, with D possibly matching TRBD1 (6 bases). Germline V gene sequence: CDR1 SGHDN, CDR2 FVKESK. V was cut by 4 bases and J by 1 base, with 16 bases left in between. This CDR3 is built from 16 residues. The CDR3 nucleotides are TGTGCCAGCAGCCCCAACATCCTGGACAGTAACTATGGCTACACCTTC. Translating gives CASSPNILDSNYGYTF. Drawing the rest from reference TRBV14 and TRBJ1-2, the complete variable domain is EAGVTQFPSHSVIEKGQTVTLRCDPISGHDNLYWYRRVMGKEIKFLLHFVKESKQDESGMPNNRFLAERTGGTYSTLKVQPAELEDSGVYFCASSPNILDSNYGYTFGSGTRLTVV.

This clone has a single count. The V call is TRBV30, the J call TRBJ1-3; D gene unclear. The CDR3 is 14 residues long. V lost 3 bases and J 4 bases, leaving 13 bases between the germline ends. CDR1 and CDR2 (germline): GTSNPN, SVGIG (reference sequence). The CDR3 DNA reads TGTGCCTGGAGGGGCCCCCCCGACGGAAACACCATATATTTT. Residues: CAWRGPPDGNTIYF.

This clone was recorded a few times. This chain links TRBV5-4 with TRBJ2-7, with a weak D call TRBD2 (7 bases). Germline assignment: CDR1 SGHNT and CDR2 YYREEE (reference sequence). Trimming pared 0 bases from V and 6 bases from J, leaving 16 bases between. CDR3 length equals 15 residues. The CDR3 protein is CASSLEGGARIEQYF. CDR3 DNA: TGTGCCAGCAGCTTGGAGGGGGGGGCGAGAATCGAGCAGTACTTC.

The chain uses TRBV5-1 and TRBJ1-3; D gene unclear. The CDR3 has 16 residues. The V gene lost 1 base and the J gene lost 0 bases, with 11 bases spanning the gap. CDR1 is SGHRS and CDR2 is YFSETQ in the germline V gene. The DNA for the CDR3 is TGCGCCAGCAGCTTGAGGACTCCGGTCTCTGGAAACACCATATATTTT. This codes for CASSLRTPVSGNTIYF.

The J gene is TRBJ1-2, the V gene TRBV4-1, with D tentatively TRBD1 (6 bases). The CDR3 is made up of 16 amino acids. Germline V gene lookup returns CDR1 MGHRA and CDR2 YSYEKL. Trimming took off 0 bases at V and 6 bases at J, with 17 bases between the two ends. The CDR3 loop reads CASSQEEVRGANGYTF. DNA for the CDR3: TGCGCCAGCAGCCAAGAAGAGGTGCGGGGGGCGAATGGCTACACCTTC.